This T cell receptor (beta chain) derives from a study of response to subunit inactivated influenza vaccine. TCRdb reanalysed the RT-PCR reads using MiXCR and keeps one entry per CDR3 protein. The table shows about 780,000 distinct CDR3 sequences, with around 20% occurring only once. CDR1 and CDR2 from the germline V gene are MNHEY and SMNVEV (reference sequence). CDR3 length equals 18 residues. The V end was cut by 10 bases, the J end by 1 base, with 29 bases between. General study findings and limits: Authors suggested few new T cells are recruited by each seasonal influenza vaccination.

This clonotype was counted at least ten times. What it binds is unknown. The chain is built from TRBV27 and TRBJ2-7; TRBD1 is a possible D gene (5 bases). This clonotype originated in a man aged 45-65 years who received an inactivated influenza vaccine. This specimen was PBMCs from blood, taken less than 6 days after vaccination. The CDR3 sequence: CATRGRTQRKQISYEQYF. DNA for the CDR3: TGTGCCACCAGAGGAAGGACACAACGAAAACAAATATCCTACGAGCAGTACTTC.